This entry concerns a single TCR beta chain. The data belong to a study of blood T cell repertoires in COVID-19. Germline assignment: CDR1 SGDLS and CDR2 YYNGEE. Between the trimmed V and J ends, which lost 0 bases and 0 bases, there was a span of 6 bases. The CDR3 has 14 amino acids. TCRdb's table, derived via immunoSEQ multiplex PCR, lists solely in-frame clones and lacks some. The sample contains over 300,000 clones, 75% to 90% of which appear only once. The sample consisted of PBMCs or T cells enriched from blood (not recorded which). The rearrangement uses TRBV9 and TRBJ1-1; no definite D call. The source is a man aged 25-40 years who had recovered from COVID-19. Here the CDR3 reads CASSVGDMNTEAFF. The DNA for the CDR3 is TGTGCCAGCAGCGTAGGCGATATGAACACTGAAGCTTTCTTT.